What follows are 14 T cell receptor beta chains derived from one specimen sequenced in a study of blood T cell repertoires in COVID-19. Libraries were prepared by immunoSEQ multiplex PCR; TCRdb keeps only in-frame clonotypes and omits some of them. The table lists about 59,000 clones, more than 80% of them singletons. Specimen: peripheral blood. The source is a man older than 75 with acute or convalescent COVID-19.

The rearrangement links TRBV6-5 to TRBJ2-6, with TRBD1 as a possible D gene (6 bases). Germline loops: CDR1 MNHEY, CDR2 SVGAGI. The CDR3 spans 15 residues. The V end was cut by 5 bases, the J end by 0 bases, with 8 bases between. This CDR3 is CASSRDNSGANVLTF. The CDR3 DNA reads as TGTGCCAGCAGTCGGGACAACTCTGGGGCCAACGTCCTGACTTTC.

J is TRBJ2-2 and V is TRBV28, with a tentative D call TRBD1 (6 bases). CDR1 is MDHEN and CDR2 is SYDVKM in the germline V gene. Trimming took off 9 bases at V and 3 bases at J, with 17 bases between the two ends. The length of the CDR3 is 15 residues. CDR3 amino acids: CASETLQGYTGELFF. CDR3 sequence (DNA): TGTGCCAGTGAGACCCTACAGGGATACACCGGGGAGCTGTTTTTT.

The gene calls are TRBV6-6 and TRBJ1-1; a weak D match, TRBD1 (5 bases). CDR1 MNHNY and CDR2 SVGAGI come from the germline V gene (reference sequence). Trimming stripped 5 bases from V and 0 bases from J, with 13 bases between. CDR3 length: 15 amino acids. CDR3 amino acids: CASSRSRAMNTEAFF. CDR3 sequence (DNA): TGTGCCAGCAGTCGCTCCAGGGCTATGAACACTGAAGCTTTCTTT.

This chain joins TRBV11-3 and TRBJ2-1, with D possibly being TRBD2 (7 bases). The germline V gene encodes CDR1 SGHNT and CDR2 YENEEA. Trimming removed 8 bases from V and 7 bases from J, with 15 bases in between. CDR3 length: 13 residues. CDR3 nucleotide sequence: TGTGCCAGCTCGGGGGGCCCCGGTAATGAGCAGTTCTTC. Its translation is CASSGGPGNEQFF.

The chain joins TRBV28 to TRBJ2-5, with 11 bases that match TRBD1. The CDR3 has 14 amino acids. From germline, CDR1 is MDHEN and CDR2 SYDVKM. V gave up 5 bases and J gave up 2 bases; unmatched junction bases: 1. The CDR3 protein is CASSGDRGQETQYF. DNA of the CDR3: TGTGCCAGCAGTGGGGACAGGGGGCAAGAGACCCAGTACTTC.

The chain carries TRBV5-1 and TRBJ2-5, with 11 bases lining up with TRBD2. The CDR3 extends over 15 amino acids. J was trimmed by 3 bases and V by 7 bases; bases with no gene match: 8. Germline loops: CDR1 SGHRS, CDR2 YFSETQ. This chain's CDR3 is CASAGSSGGKETQYF. The CDR3 DNA reads as TGCGCCAGCGCCGGATCTAGCGGGGGGAAAGAGACCCAGTACTTC.

The chain combines TRBV4-1 with TRBJ2-7; 9 positions agree with TRBD1. Losses at the gene ends were 5 bases for V and 5 bases for J; bases not matched to a gene: 4. The CDR3 length is 13 residues. CDR1 and CDR2 from the germline V gene are MGHRA and YSYEKL. The CDR3 nucleotides read TGCGCCAGCAGCACCCGGGACAGGGACGAGCAGTACTTC. Its translation: CASSTRDRDEQYF.

CDR3 in DNA: TGTGCCAGCAGCTTAGGGACAGCTTTTTACGAGCAGTACTTC. Protein: CASSLGTAFYEQYF. The chain employs TRBV7-2 and TRBJ2-7; D may be TRBD1 (6 bases). The germline V gene has CDR1 SGHTA and CDR2 FQGNSA. The V end lost 1 base, the J end lost 4 bases, and 11 bases lay between the germline ends. The CDR3 contains 14 residues.

The chain has TRBV2 and TRBJ1-2, with TRBD1 identical over 8 bases. V lost 3 bases, J lost 4 bases, and 4 bases stayed unmatched. The CDR3 covers 14 residues. Germline values: CDR1 SNHLY, CDR2 FYNNEI. The CDR3 nucleotides are TGTGCCAGCAGTGAGGGTACAGGGGGCTATGGCTACACCTTC. This encodes CASSEGTGGYGYTF. The full variable domain, with the rest looked up from reference TRBV2 and TRBJ1-2, is EPEVTQTPSHQVTQMGQEVILRCVPISNHLYFYWYRQILGQKVEFLVSFYNNEISEKSEIFDDQFSVERPDGSNFTLKIRSTKLEDSAMYFCASSEGTGGYGYTFGSGTRLTVV.

The rearrangement links TRBV3-1 (or the pseudogene TRBV3-2) to TRBJ1-1; D unclear. The V gene lost 2 bases and the J gene lost 3 bases, with 10 bases spanning the gap. Germline V lookup: CDR1 LGHDT, CDR2 YNNKEL (reference sequence). This CDR3 has 14 amino acids. The CDR3 bases are TGTGCCAGCAGCCAATTCGGCGGTGACACTGAAGCTTTCTTT. This translates into CASSQFGGDTEAFF.

This clone was counted a few times. This sequence joins TRBV19 and TRBJ2-1; 11 bases fit TRBD2. The J segment lost 4 bases and the V segment lost 4 bases, leaving 6 bases of the junction unmatched. This CDR3 contains 16 residues. Germline V lookup: CDR1 LNHDA, CDR2 SQIVND (reference sequence). The CDR3 loop is CASSRLAGGLYNEQFF. In DNA, the CDR3 is TGTGCCAGTAGTAGGCTAGCGGGGGGTTTGTACAATGAGCAGTTCTTC. Variable domain in full (rest from reference TRBV19 and TRBJ2-1): DGGITQSPKYLFRKEGQNVTLSCEQNLNHDAMYWYRQDPGQGLRLIYYSQIVNDFQKGDIAEGYSVSREKKESFPLTVTSAQKNPTAFYLCASSRLAGGLYNEQFFGPGTRLTVL.

V and J are TRBV7-8 and TRBJ1-2, with D possibly matching TRBD1 (6 bases). The CDR3 totals 13 residues. Trimming left V 5 bases short and J 6 bases short, with 13 bases between. CDR1 is SGHVS, CDR2 FQNEAQ, per germline. The CDR3 reads CASSPKGEDGYTF. CDR3 DNA sequence: TGTGCCAGCAGCCCTAAGGGGGAAGATGGCTACACCTTC.

The rearrangement joins TRBV30 to TRBJ1-4; 7 bases fit TRBD1. V lost 3 bases to trimming and J lost 3 bases; unmatched junction nucleotides: 1. Germline lookup yields CDR1 GTSNPN and CDR2 SVGIG (reference sequence). The CDR3 is 13 amino acids. The CDR3, as DNA: TGTGCCTGGAGACAGGGGCCTAATGAAAAACTGTTTTTT. Amino acid sequence: CAWRQGPNEKLFF.

CDR3 DNA sequence: TGTGCCAGCAGCTTGCCCGCCGGGGGGGTTGGTAATTCACCCCTCCACTTT. It translates to CASSLPAGGVGNSPLHF. The rearrangement uses TRBV5-4 and TRBJ1-6; D is possibly TRBD1 (5 bases). V was cut by 1 base and J by 6 bases, with 17 bases left in between. Germline V gene data show CDR1 as SGHNT and CDR2 as YYREEE (reference sequence). CDR3 size: 17 residues.